One sample yielded the 3 T cell receptor beta chains listed below, sequenced in a study of CD8 T cells in Susac syndrome. With random hexamers, reverse transcription was performed on roughly 0.45 to 1 ug of RNA. In TCRdb, the immunoSEQ multiplex PCR reads were re-called with MiXCR into one record per CDR3 protein. In the table there are some 250,000 distinct CDR3 sequences, 95% to 97% of which are singletons. Material: CD4+ T cells from PBMCs. The receptor source for this set is a human donor with Susac syndrome.

The chain links TRBV29-1 to TRBJ1-4; 9 positions match TRBD1. The V and J ends lost 4 bases and 7 bases, in that order; junction bases with no gene match: 4. CDR1 and CDR2 (germline): SQVTM, ANQGSEA. This CDR3 is built from 13 residues. The CDR3 reads CSVGTGASEKLFF. The CDR3 DNA reads as TGCAGCGTTGGGACAGGGGCGAGTGAAAAACTGTTTTTT.

This chain uses TRBV30 with TRBJ2-7; maybe TRBD1 (6 bases). Trimming stripped 3 bases from V and 3 bases from J, with 9 bases between. Germline V gene data show CDR1 as GTSNPN and CDR2 as SVGIG (reference sequence). The CDR3 sequence is 12 residues long. Written as DNA, the CDR3 is TGTGCCTGGAGGGACAGTAGCTACGAGCAGTACTTC. It encodes CAWRDSSYEQYF.

The rearrangement joins TRBV28 to TRBJ1-5; D is perhaps TRBD1 (6 bases). CDR1 and CDR2 (germline): MDHEN, SYDVKM. This CDR3 is built from 13 residues. V gave up 8 bases and J gave up 4 bases, with 12 bases separating them. CDR3 sequence (DNA): TGTGCCAGCGACCCAGGGGTTAATCAGCCCCAGCATTTT. Encoded protein: CASDPGVNQPQHF.